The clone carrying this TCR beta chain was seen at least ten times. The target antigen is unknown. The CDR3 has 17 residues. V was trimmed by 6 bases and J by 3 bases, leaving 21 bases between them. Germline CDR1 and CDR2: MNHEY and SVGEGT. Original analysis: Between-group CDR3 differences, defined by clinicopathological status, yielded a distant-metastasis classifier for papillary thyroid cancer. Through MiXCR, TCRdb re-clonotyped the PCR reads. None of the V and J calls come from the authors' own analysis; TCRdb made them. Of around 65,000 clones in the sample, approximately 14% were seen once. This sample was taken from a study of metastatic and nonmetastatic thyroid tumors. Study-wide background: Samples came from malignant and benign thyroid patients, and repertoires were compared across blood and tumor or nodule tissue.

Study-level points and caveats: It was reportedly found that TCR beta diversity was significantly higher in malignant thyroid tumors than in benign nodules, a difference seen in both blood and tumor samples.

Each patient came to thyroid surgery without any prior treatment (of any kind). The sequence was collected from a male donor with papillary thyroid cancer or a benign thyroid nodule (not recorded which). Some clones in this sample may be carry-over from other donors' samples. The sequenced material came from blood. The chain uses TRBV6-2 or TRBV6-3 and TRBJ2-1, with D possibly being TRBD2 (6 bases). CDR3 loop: CASRRSPGLRLYNEQFF. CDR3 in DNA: TGTGCCAGCAGGCGGAGTCCGGGACTTAGGCTCTACAATGAGCAGTTCTTC.